A selection of T cell receptor beta chains follows, all from one sample in a study of response to subunit inactivated influenza vaccine. TCRdb ran MiXCR on the RT-PCR reads and lists one entry per CDR3 protein. The sample carries around 490,000 distinct CDR3 sequences, under 9% recorded once. Specimen: PBMCs from blood, collected less than 30 months after vaccination. The receptors stem from a man aged 50 to 69 who received an inactivated influenza vaccine. Each CDR3 is given with its conserved first and last residue. D genes are given only for firm matches. A row's size may be missing; if present it is once, few, many or a size class.

TRBJ1-4 | TRBV5-5 | NA | NA | TGTGCCAGCAGCTACGGAGGGGTAACTAATGAAAAACTGTTTTTT | CASSYGGVTNEKLFF
TRBJ2-5 | TRBV10-3 | many | TRBD1 | TGTGCCATCAGTGAGTGGACAGGCCCCCAAGAGACCCAGTACTTC | CAISEWTGPQETQYF
TRBJ2-4 | TRBV5-1 | NA | TRBD1 | TGCGCCAGCAGCTCCGGACAGGGCGAAAACATTCAGTACTTC | CASSSGQGENIQYF
TRBJ2-1 | TRBV29-1 | NA | NA | TGCAGCGCTCAGAAGGGAGCAGAAGCTAACAATGAGCAGTTCTTC | CSAQKGAEANNEQFF
TRBJ2-5 | TRBV6-1 | NA | NA | TGTGCCAGCAGTGAAGTTTTGGAGACCCAGTACTTC | CASSEVLETQYF
TRBJ2-2 | TRBV29-1 | many | NA | TGCAGCGTTGGGGGGAGTACTCCTAGTAGTACCGGGGAGCTGTTTTTT | CSVGGSTPSSTGELFF
TRBJ2-3 | TRBV5-1 | few | TRBD1 | TGCGCCAGCAGCCCGGGACAGTTTTCCACAGATACGCAGTATTTT | CASSPGQFSTDTQYF
TRBJ2-1 | TRBV4-2 | many | TRBD2 | TGTGCCAGCAGCCAATCGGGACTAGCGGGAGGGCCTTACAATGAGCAGTTCTTC | CASSQSGLAGGPYNEQFF
TRBJ1-4 | TRBV13 | few | TRBD1 | TGTGCCAGCAGCTTTAGACAGGGGGCAGGCGAAAAACTGTTTTTT | CASSFRQGAGEKLFF
TRBJ1-5 | TRBV15 | few | TRBD1 | TGTGCCACCAGCAGAGTCAGGACAGGGAATAGCAATCAGCCCCAGCATTTT | CATSRVRTGNSNQPQHF
TRBJ1-4 | TRBV4-3 | NA | NA | TGCGCCAGCAGCCAATACAGGAACTCTAATGAAAAACTGTTCTTT | CASSQYRNSNEKLFF
TRBJ2-1 | TRBV15 | many | TRBD1 | TGTGCCACCAGTAGGACAGGAGCCTCCTACAATGAGCAGTTCTTC | CATSRTGASYNEQFF
TRBJ1-1 | TRBV3-1 | NA | NA | TGTGCCAGCAGCCAAGGATGGGGGCGCGGGAACACTGAAGCTTTCTTT | CASSQGWGRGNTEAFF
TRBJ2-3 | TRBV20-1 | few | TRBD2 | TGCAGTGCTGGGATAGCGGGAGCCACAGATACGCAGTATTTT | CSAGIAGATDTQYF
TRBJ2-7 | TRBV7-6 | few | TRBD1 | TGTGCCAGCAGCTTAGTCGGGGACAGGGGGACAAGCGAGCAGTACTTC | CASSLVGDRGTSEQYF
TRBJ1-6 | TRBV19 | many | TRBD1 | TGTGCCAGCCGAGAACAGGGGGCGACTAATTCACCCCTCCACTTT | CASREQGATNSPLHF
TRBJ2-1 | TRBV3-1 | few | NA | TGTGCCAGCAGCCAAGATCGGGGACGAGGGGAGCAGTTCTTC | CASSQDRGRGEQFF
TRBJ1-1 | TRBV13 | NA | NA | TGTGCCAGCAGCCGAGGGGCAGTTCCTTTCTTT | CASSRGAVPFF
TRBJ2-5 | TRBV28 | many | TRBD2 | TGTGCCAGCGGACTAGCAGGAGAGACCCAGTACTTC | CASGLAGETQYF
TRBJ2-7 | TRBV6-1 | NA | NA | TGTGCCAGCAGGGGGGGACTGGCCTACGAGCAGTACTTC | CASRGGLAYEQYF
TRBJ2-1 | TRBV3-1 | few | TRBD2 | TGTGCCAGCAGCCAAGCGGCGGGGGGGGGTGAGCAGTTCTTC | CASSQAAGGGEQFF
TRBJ1-1 | TRBV29-1 | many | NA | TGCAGCGTTGAGCGAAACACTGAAGCTTTCTTT | CSVERNTEAFF
TRBJ2-1 | TRBV7-2 | NA | TRBD1 | TGTGCCAGCAGCTCGATACAGGGGAAATCGCACGGGCAGTTCTTC | CASSSIQGKSHGQFF
TRBJ2-3 | TRBV6-5 | NA | NA | TGTGCCAGCAGTTACTACGGGGGATACACAGATACGCAGTATTTT | CASSYYGGYTDTQYF
TRBJ2-6 | TRBV12-3/TRBV12-4 | many | NA | TGTGCCAGCAGTTCAGGATCAGGGTCTGGGGCCAACGTCCTGACTTTC | CASSSGSGSGANVLTF
TRBJ2-7 | TRBV9 | NA | TRBD2 | TGTGCCAGCAGCGTAAGGGCGGGAGCCTCCTACGAGCAGTACTTC | CASSVRAGASYEQYF
TRBJ2-7 | TRBV18 | NA | NA | TGTGCCAGCTCACCCGGGGTAGGGAGCTCCTACGAGCAGTACTTC | CASSPGVGSSYEQYF
TRBJ1-1 | TRBV18 | NA | NA | TGTGCCAGCTCATCGGCGACAGGAGGGAACACTGAAGCTTTCTTT | CASSSATGGNTEAFF
TRBJ2-5 | TRBV20-1 | few | NA | TGCAGTGCTAGTGGCGGCCTAACCCCAGGGACCCAGTACTTC | CSASGGLTPGTQYF
TRBJ2-1 | TRBV9 | NA | TRBD2 | TGTGCCAGCAGCGGGACTAGCGGGACGGCCTACAATGAGCAGTTCTTC | CASSGTSGTAYNEQFF
TRBJ2-7 | TRBV20-1 | NA | NA | TGCAGTGCTATTGAAGTTTTTAGCGCGGAGCAGTACTTC | CSAIEVFSAEQYF
TRBJ2-7 | TRBV6-2/TRBV6-3 | NA | NA | TGTGCCAGCAGCCCCATAGGGAATAGCGACTACGAGCAGTACTTC | CASSPIGNSDYEQYF
TRBJ2-2 | TRBV12-3/TRBV12-4 | NA | TRBD2 | TGTGCCAGCAGTCCTGGACTAGCGGGAGTTCAGGGCGGGGAGCTGTTTTTT | CASSPGLAGVQGGELFF
TRBJ2-1 | TRBV7-8 | many | TRBD2 | TGTGCCAGCAGCCTTGAAACAGGGAGGCTAGCGGGATATAATGAGCAGTTCTTC | CASSLETGRLAGYNEQFF
TRBJ2-2 | TRBV5-1 | few | NA | TGCGCCAGCAGCTTAATCATTATGGGCGGTGAGGTGTTTTTT | CASSLIIMGGEVFF
TRBJ2-7 | TRBV7-2 | NA | NA | TGTGCCAGCAGCTTAGCTTCTGGGGGCAGTCCCTACGAGCAGTACTTC | CASSLASGGSPYEQYF
TRBJ2-3 | TRBV7-8 | few | NA | TGTGCCAGCAGCTTAGTGGGCAGGCTCACAGATACGCAGTATTTT | CASSLVGRLTDTQYF
TRBJ1-5 | TRBV12-3/TRBV12-4 | NA | NA | TGTGCCAGCAGTTTAGGAGGCAGCCTCAATCAGCCCCAGCATTTT | CASSLGGSLNQPQHF
TRBJ1-5 | TRBV20-1 | many | NA | TGCAGTGCTAGAAACCGGAGTTTTCAGCCCCAGCATTTT | CSARNRSFQPQHF
TRBJ1-1 | TRBV25-1 | NA | NA | TGTGGCAGCAGTGGACCTGGGGGTGGGGGCACTGAAGCTTTCTTT | CGSSGPGGGGTEAFF
TRBJ2-2 | TRBV6-1 | few | TRBD1 | TGTGCCAGCGTCGGGACAGGGGGACCCGGGGAGCTGTTTTTT | CASVGTGGPGELFF
TRBJ2-3 | TRBV5-1 | NA | TRBD1 | TGCGCCAGCAGCTTGGCCGTGGACAGGGGCCCAGATACGCAGTATTTT | CASSLAVDRGPDTQYF
TRBJ1-5 | TRBV6-2/TRBV6-3 | few | NA | TGTGCCAGCAGTTACACTAGACAGGCCCATCAGCCCCAGCATTTT | CASSYTRQAHQPQHF
TRBJ2-3 | TRBV15 | few | TRBD1 | TGTGCCACCAGCAGGACCGGGACAGCTAGCACAGATACGCAGTATTTT | CATSRTGTASTDTQYF
TRBJ1-3 | TRBV7-2 | many | TRBD1 | TGTGCCAGCAGCAGAGCCGGGACAGGGGTCGGAAACACCATATATTTT | CASSRAGTGVGNTIYF
TRBJ1-1 | TRBV5-6 | many | NA | TGTGCCAGCAGCTCCGACTCCTTCCCTGAAGCTTTCTTT | CASSSDSFPEAFF
TRBJ2-1 | TRBV7-2 | NA | TRBD1 | TGTGCCAGCAGCTTACAGGGGCGGACAGGCTTCTACAATGAGCAGTTCTTC | CASSLQGRTGFYNEQFF
TRBJ2-1 | TRBV3-1 | few | NA | TGTGCCAGCAGCCAAGTACCGTCGTCCTACAATGAGCAGTTCTTC | CASSQVPSSYNEQFF
TRBJ2-1 | TRBV29-1 | few | TRBD1 | TGCAGCGTTGAAAGGGGACAGGGATACAATGAGCAGTTCTTC | CSVERGQGYNEQFF
TRBJ2-7 | TRBV9 | many | NA | TGTGCCAGCAGCGTGGATCCTAGGAGCTCCTACGAGCAGTACTTC | CASSVDPRSSYEQYF